One and the same sample provided the 13 T cell receptor beta chains below, sequenced in a study of blood T cell repertoires in COVID-19. The data were produced by immunoSEQ multiplex PCR, yet TCRdb's version contains in-frame clones alone and is incomplete. Counted here are 100,000 to 150,000 clones, 70% to 80% occurring once; the ten biggest clones make up approximately 35%. Sequences were obtained from peripheral blood. The receptors originated from a man between 35 and 55 years old with active or convalescent COVID-19.

V gene TRBV4-2 combines with J gene TRBJ1-1; unclear D gene. The germline CDR1 and CDR2 sequences are LGHNA and YNFKEQ. With 0 bases removed from V and 5 bases from J, the gap between germline ends came to 16 bases. This CDR3 is 16 amino acids long. The CDR3 is CASSQDGVRYRTEAFF. In DNA form, the CDR3 reads TGTGCCAGCAGCCAAGACGGGGTTCGGTACCGAACTGAAGCTTTCTTT.

The gene calls are TRBV10-2 and TRBJ1-1; D is possibly TRBD1 (6 bases). Trimming removed 10 bases at V and 3 bases at J, with 24 bases between. Looked up from germline, CDR1 is WSHSY and CDR2 is SAAADI. This CDR3 has 16 residues. CDR3 coding DNA: TGCGCCACCAAGACCGGGGGCATCGGGGGGGACACTGAAGCTTTCTTT. It specifies CATKTGGIGGDTEAFF.

This rearrangement joins TRBV4-1 to TRBJ2-7; 10 bases are shared with TRBD2. There are 15 residues in the CDR3. Germline CDR1 reads MGHRA; CDR2 reads YSYEKL. V trimming: 4 bases; J trimming: 3 bases; junction bases outside the gene matches: 6. CDR3 DNA: TGCGCCAGCAGCCGATCACTAGCGGGGATCTACGAGCAGTACTTC. This sequence encodes CASSRSLAGIYEQYF.

The V and J genes are TRBV29-1 and TRBJ2-7; 7 nucleotides agree with TRBD2. There are 15 residues in the CDR3. CDR1 and CDR2 (germline): SQVTM, ANQGSEA. Trimming cost V 2 bases and J 1 base; bases outside gene matches: 8. In DNA form, the CDR3 reads TGCAGCGTTGAACTGGCGGGGGAAACATCCTACGAGCAGTACTTC. It is translated as CSVELAGETSYEQYF.

This chain uses TRBV10-3 with TRBJ2-7, with TRBD2 identical over 7 bases. V lost 0 bases and J lost 8; bases outside the gene matches: 1. The CDR3 has 12 amino acids. The germline V gene has CDR1 ENHRY and CDR2 SYGVKD. Here the CDR3 DNA reads TGTGCCATCAGTGAGTCGGGAGGGAAGCAGTACTTC. Protein product: CAISESGGKQYF.

The V gene is TRBV6-4, the J gene TRBJ1-1; D may be TRBD1 (6 bases). The V gene's germline CDR1 is MRHNA and CDR2 SNTAGT. V was cut by 2 bases and J by 1 base, with 8 bases left in between. The CDR3 spans 14 residues. The CDR3 sequence is CASSDGGPNTEAFF. CDR3 coding DNA: TGTGCCAGCAGTGACGGGGGCCCGAACACTGAAGCTTTCTTT.

This chain links TRBV29-1 with TRBJ1-5; D is unresolved. This CDR3 has 13 amino acids. Trimming stripped 4 bases from V and 0 bases from J, with 7 bases between. Looked up from germline, CDR1 is SQVTM and CDR2 is ANQGSEA. This chain's CDR3 is CSVGSDSNQPQHF. Written as DNA, the CDR3 is TGCAGCGTTGGAAGCGATAGCAATCAGCCCCAGCATTTT.

This clone was seen a single time. This sequence joins TRBV7-9 and TRBJ1-5; TRBD1 aligns across 11 bases. V was pared by 5 bases and J by 6 bases, with 6 bases of the junction left unmatched. CDR3 size: 15 residues. Looked up from germline, CDR1 is SEHNR and CDR2 is FQNEAQ (reference sequence). CDR3 in amino acids: CASSAEGQGGQPQHF. The CDR3, as DNA: TGTGCCAGCAGCGCGGAGGGACAGGGGGGTCAGCCCCAGCATTTT.

V gene TRBV10-3 combines with J gene TRBJ2-1, with TRBD1 identical over 7 bases. V was pared by 10 bases and J by 4 bases, with 7 bases of the junction left unmatched. This CDR3 is built from 13 residues. Germline assignment: CDR1 ENHRY and CDR2 SYGVKD. The CDR3 DNA reads TGTGCCACCGCTGGGACAGATTACAATGAGCAGTTCTTC. As protein: CATAGTDYNEQFF.

The rearrangement links TRBV5-6 to TRBJ2-1; 13 positions match TRBD2. This CDR3 has 16 amino acids. Germline CDR1 SGHDT, CDR2 YYEEEE. With 0 bases clipped from V and 9 bases from J, the junction kept 6 bases outside the gene matches. The CDR3 here is CASSLGLAGGRGEQFF. The CDR3 nucleotides read TGTGCCAGCAGCTTGGGACTAGCGGGGGGCCGGGGTGAGCAGTTCTTC.

The gene calls are TRBV9 and TRBJ2-1, with D tentatively TRBD2 (6 bases). The length of the CDR3 is 15 residues. Between the trimmed V and J ends, which lost 3 bases and 1 base, there was a span of 11 bases. Germline V lookup: CDR1 SGDLS, CDR2 YYNGEE. CDR3 in amino acids: CASSEGTGSYNEQFF. Written as DNA, the CDR3 is TGTGCCAGCAGCGAAGGGACTGGTTCCTACAATGAGCAGTTCTTC.

The chain links TRBV5-6 to TRBJ1-5; the D gene is possibly TRBD1 (6 bases). The CDR3 is 14 residues long. The V gene's germline CDR1 is SGHDT and CDR2 YYEEEE. The V and J ends lost 3 bases and 5 bases respectively, with 12 bases between them. The CDR3 nucleotides read TGTGCCAGCAGCTCACAGGGTAAACATCAGCCCCAGCATTTT. Residues: CASSSQGKHQPQHF.

The V and J genes are TRBV7-7 and TRBJ2-1; 15 bases align to TRBD2. The CDR3 has 16 residues. V lost 5 bases, J lost 4 bases, and 3 bases stayed unmatched. Germline CDR1 SSHAT, CDR2 FNYEAQ (reference sequence). CDR3 residues: CASSVGLAGGYNEQFF. CDR3 DNA: TGTGCCAGCAGCGTGGGACTAGCGGGGGGATACAATGAGCAGTTCTTC.